The clone carrying this T cell receptor (beta chain) was observed a handful of times. Its antigen is currently unknown. This entry comes from a study of beta chain features in type 1 diabetes. cDNA synthesis used the whole RNA isolate, giving expressed TCRB sequences. Here immunoSEQ multiplex PCR was the method, and the copy in TCRdb shows in-frame clones only, minus some. The sample has about 340,000 clones; roughly 13% are singletons. Sorting with CD45RO/CCR7/CD25/CD127/CD95/CD27 yielded naive, central memory, regulatory and stem-like memory CD4+ cells. Overall study results and limits: Whether TCRB rearrangement is influenced by HLA type went unresolved here. In cDNA sequencing, cells with high TCR expression could be over-represented. Patients' naive, central memory and Treg TCRB repertoires seemed closer to one another than those of healthy donors. In every one of the four CD4+ subsets, TCRB CDR3s were moderately but significantly shorter in Type 1 diabetes patients.

The CDR3 length is 15 residues. CDR1 is SGHRS and CDR2 is YFSETQ in the germline V gene. V gave up 4 bases and J gave up 9 bases; unmatched junction bases: 6. The sample consisted of naive CD4+ T cells from blood. This TCR came from a woman aged 18-29 years with type 1 diabetes. J is TRBJ2-1 and V is TRBV5-1; 14 positions match TRBD2. CDR3 residues: CASSTGTSGSGEQFF. CDR3 nucleotide sequence: TGCGCCAGCAGCACCGGGACTAGCGGGAGCGGTGAGCAGTTCTTC.